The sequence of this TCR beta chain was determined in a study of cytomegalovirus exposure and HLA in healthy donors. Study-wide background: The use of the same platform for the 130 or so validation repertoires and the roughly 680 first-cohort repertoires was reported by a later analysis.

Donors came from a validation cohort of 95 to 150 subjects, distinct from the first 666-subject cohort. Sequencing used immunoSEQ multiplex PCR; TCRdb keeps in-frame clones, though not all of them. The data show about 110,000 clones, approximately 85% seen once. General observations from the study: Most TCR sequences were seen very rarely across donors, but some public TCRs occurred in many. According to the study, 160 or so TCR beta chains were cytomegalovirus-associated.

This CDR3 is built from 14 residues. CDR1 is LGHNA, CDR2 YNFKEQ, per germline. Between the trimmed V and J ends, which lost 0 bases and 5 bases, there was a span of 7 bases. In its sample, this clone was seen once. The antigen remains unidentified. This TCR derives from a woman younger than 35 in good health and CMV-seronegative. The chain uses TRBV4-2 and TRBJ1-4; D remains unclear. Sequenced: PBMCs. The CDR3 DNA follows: TGTGCCAGCAGCCAAGATGAACGGAATGAAAAACTGTTTTTT. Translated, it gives CASSQDERNEKLFF.